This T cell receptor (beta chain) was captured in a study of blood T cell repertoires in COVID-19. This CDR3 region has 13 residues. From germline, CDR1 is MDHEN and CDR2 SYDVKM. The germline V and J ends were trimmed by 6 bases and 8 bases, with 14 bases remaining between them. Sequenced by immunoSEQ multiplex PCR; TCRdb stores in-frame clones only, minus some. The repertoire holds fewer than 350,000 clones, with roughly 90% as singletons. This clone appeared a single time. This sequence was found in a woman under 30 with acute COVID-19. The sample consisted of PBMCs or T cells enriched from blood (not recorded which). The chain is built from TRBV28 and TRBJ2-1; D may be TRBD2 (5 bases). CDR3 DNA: TGTGCCAGCAGAAGGACTGCGGCCTATGAGCAGTTCTTC. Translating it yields CASRRTAAYEQFF. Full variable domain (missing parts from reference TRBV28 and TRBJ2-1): DVKVTQSSRYLVKRTGEKVFLECVQDMDHENMFWYRQDPGLGLRLIYFSYDVKMKEKGDIPEGYSVSREKKERFSLILESASTNQTSMYLCASRRTAAYEQFFGPGTRLTVL.